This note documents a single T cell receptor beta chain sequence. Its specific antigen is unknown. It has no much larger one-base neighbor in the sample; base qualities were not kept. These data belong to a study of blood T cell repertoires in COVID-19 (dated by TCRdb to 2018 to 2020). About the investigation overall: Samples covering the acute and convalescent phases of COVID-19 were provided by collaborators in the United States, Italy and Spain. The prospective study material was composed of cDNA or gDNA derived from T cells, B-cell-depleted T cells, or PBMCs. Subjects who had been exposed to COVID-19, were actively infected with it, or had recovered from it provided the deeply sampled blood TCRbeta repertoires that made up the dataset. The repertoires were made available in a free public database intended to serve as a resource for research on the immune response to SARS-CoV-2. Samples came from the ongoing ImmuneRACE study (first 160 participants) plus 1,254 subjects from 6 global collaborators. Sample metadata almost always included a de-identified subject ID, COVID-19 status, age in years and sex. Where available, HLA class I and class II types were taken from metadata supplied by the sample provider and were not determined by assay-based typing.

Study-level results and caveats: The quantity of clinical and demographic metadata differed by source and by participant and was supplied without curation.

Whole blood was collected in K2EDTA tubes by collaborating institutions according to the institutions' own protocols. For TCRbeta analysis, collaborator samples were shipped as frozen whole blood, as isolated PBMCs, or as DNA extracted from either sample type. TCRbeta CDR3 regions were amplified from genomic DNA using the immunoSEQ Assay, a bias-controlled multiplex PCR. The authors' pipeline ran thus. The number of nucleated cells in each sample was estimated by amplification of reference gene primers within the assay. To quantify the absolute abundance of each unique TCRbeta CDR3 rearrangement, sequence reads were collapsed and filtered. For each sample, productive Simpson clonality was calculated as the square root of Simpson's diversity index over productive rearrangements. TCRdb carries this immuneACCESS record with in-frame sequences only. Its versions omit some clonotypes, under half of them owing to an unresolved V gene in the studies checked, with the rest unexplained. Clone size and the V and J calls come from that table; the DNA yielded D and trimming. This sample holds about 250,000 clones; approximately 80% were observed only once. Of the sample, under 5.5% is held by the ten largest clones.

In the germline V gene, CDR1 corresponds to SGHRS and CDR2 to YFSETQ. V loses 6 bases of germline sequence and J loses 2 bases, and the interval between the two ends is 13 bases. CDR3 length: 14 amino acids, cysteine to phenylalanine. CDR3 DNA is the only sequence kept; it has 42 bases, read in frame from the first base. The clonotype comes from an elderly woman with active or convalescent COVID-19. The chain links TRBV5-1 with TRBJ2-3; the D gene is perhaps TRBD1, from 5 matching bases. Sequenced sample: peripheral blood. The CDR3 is CASNSGSYTDTQYF. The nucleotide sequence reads TGCGCCAGCAACTCAGGGTCCTACACAGATACGCAGTATTTT.